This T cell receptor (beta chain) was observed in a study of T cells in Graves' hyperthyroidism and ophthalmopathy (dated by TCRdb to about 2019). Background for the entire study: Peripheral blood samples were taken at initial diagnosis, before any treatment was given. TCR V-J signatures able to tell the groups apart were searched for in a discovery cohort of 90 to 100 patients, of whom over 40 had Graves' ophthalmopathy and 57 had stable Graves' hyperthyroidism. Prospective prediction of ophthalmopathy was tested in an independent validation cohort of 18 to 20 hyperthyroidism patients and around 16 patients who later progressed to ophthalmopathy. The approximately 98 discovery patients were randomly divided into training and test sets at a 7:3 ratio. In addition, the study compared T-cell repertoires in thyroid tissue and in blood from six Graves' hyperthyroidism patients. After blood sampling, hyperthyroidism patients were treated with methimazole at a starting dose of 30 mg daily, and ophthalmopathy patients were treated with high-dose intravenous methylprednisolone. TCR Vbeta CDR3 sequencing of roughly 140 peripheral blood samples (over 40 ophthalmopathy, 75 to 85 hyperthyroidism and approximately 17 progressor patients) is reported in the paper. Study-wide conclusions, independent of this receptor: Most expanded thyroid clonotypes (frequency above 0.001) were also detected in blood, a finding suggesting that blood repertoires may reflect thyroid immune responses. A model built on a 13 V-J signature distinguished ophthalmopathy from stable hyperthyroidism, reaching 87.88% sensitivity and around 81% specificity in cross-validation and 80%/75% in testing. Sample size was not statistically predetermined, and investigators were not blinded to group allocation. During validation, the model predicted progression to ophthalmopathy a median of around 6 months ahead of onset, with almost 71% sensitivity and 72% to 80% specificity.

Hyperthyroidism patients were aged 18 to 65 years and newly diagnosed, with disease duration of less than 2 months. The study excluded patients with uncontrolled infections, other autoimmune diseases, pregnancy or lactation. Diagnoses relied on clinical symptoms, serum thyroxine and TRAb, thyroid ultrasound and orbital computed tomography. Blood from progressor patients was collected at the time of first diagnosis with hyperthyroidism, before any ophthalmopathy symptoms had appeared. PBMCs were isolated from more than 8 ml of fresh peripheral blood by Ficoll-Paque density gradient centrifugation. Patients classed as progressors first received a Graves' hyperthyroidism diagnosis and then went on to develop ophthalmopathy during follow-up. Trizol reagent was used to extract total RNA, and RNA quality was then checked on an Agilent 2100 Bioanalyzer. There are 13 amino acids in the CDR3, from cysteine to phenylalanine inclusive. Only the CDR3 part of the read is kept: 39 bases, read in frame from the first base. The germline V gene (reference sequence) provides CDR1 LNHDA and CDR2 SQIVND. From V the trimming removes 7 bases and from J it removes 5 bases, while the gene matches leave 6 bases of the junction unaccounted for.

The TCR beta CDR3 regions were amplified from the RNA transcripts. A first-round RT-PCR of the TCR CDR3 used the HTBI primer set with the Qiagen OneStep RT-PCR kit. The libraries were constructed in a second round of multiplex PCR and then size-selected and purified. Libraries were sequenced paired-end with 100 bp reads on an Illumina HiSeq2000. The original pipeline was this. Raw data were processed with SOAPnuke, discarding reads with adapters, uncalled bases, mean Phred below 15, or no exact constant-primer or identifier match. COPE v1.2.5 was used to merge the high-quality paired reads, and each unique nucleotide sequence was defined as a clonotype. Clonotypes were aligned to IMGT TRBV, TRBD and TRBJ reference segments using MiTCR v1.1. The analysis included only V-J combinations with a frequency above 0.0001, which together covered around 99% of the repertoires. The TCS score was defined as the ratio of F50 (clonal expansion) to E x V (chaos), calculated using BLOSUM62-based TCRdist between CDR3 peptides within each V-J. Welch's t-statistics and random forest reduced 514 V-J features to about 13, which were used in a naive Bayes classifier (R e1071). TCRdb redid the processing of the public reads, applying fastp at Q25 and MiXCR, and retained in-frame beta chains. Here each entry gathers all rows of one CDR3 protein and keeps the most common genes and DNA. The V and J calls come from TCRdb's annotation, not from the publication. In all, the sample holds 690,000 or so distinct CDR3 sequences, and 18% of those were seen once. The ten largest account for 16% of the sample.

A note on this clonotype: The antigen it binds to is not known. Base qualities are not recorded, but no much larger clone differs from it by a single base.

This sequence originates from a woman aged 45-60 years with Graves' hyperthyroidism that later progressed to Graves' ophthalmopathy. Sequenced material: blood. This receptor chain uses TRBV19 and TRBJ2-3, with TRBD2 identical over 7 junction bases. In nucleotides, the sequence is TGTGCCAGTACCACCGGGGGGAGAGATACGCAGTATTTT. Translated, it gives CASTTGGRDTQYF.